This passage covers 6 T cell receptor beta chains from one sample sequenced in a study of neurological immune-mediated disorders. A single record per CDR3 protein comes from TCRdb applying MiXCR to the 5' RACE reads. This repertoire shows roughly 36,000 distinct CDR3 sequences, about 7% found once; its top ten account for roughly 6%. Sequencing input: CD4+ T cells from blood. The receptors derive from a man aged 50-59 years in good health.

Regarding this clonotype: A read error is possible here, since a much larger clone lies one base away. The rearrangement links TRBV6-2 or TRBV6-3 to TRBJ2-5; a weak D match, TRBD2 (5 bases). CDR3 size: 12 residues. Trimming removed 6 bases at V and 5 bases at J, with 10 bases between. Germline lookup yields CDR1 MNHEY and CDR2 SVGEGT. The DNA for the CDR3 is TGTGCCAGCAGGAGGGAGTGGGAGACCCAGTACTTC. Its translation is CASRREWETQYF.

This clonotype was seen ten or more times. This chain connects TRBV20-1 to TRBJ2-3; TRBD2 is a possible D gene (6 bases). V lost 1 base, J lost 5 bases, and 13 bases lay in between. In germline, CDR1 is DFQATT, CDR2 SNEGSKA (reference sequence). The CDR3 has 14 amino acids. In DNA, the CDR3 is TGCAGTGCTAGAGCGATAGCGGAGGGAGATACGCAGTATTTT. It codes for CSARAIAEGDTQYF.

This clonotype was recorded at least ten times. The chain is built from TRBV3-1 and TRBJ1-4; D possibly corresponds to TRBD1 (6 bases). Per germline, CDR1 LGHDT and CDR2 YNNKEL (reference sequence). Between the trimmed V and J ends, which lost 1 base and 0 bases, there was a span of 12 bases. The CDR3 runs to 17 residues. CDR3 residues: CASSQGGQIPTNEKLFF. The CDR3, as DNA: TGTGCCAGCAGCCAAGGAGGACAGATTCCAACTAATGAAAAACTGTTTTTT.

The chain uses TRBV7-2 and TRBJ2-1; D not certain. CDR1 and CDR2 (germline): SGHTA, FQGNSA. The V and J ends lost 4 bases and 7 bases respectively, with 14 bases between them. This CDR3 region has 14 residues. This chain's CDR3 is CASSSWTTANEQFF. In nucleotides, the CDR3 is TGTGCCAGCAGCTCATGGACCACGGCGAATGAGCAGTTCTTC.

There are many counts of this clonotype. This sequence joins TRBV20-1 and TRBJ2-1, with 7 bases identical to TRBD2. Trimming removed 3 bases from V and 8 bases from J; junction bases left unmatched: 10. Germline CDR1 and CDR2: DFQATT and SNEGSKA (reference sequence). The CDR3 sequence is 14 residues long. CDR3 in amino acids: CSARGRLASHEQFF. The CDR3 DNA reads as TGCAGTGCTAGGGGCCGACTAGCTTCGCATGAGCAGTTCTTC.

The gene calls are TRBV3-1 and TRBJ2-2; perhaps D is TRBD1 or TRBD2 (5 bases each). The V gene's germline CDR1 is LGHDT and CDR2 YNNKEL (reference sequence). V was shortened by 8 bases and J by 6 bases, with 19 bases between the two germline ends. CDR3 length equals 15 residues. CDR3 DNA sequence: TGTGCCAGCCGCGGAACTGGGGGAACGTCCGGGGAGCTGTTTTTT. It specifies CASRGTGGTSGELFF.